This is a list of T cell receptor beta chains from one sample in a study of neurological immune-mediated disorders. TCRdb reprocessed the 5' RACE reads via MiXCR and lists one record per CDR3 protein. The sample has over 35,000 distinct CDR3 sequences; around 4% are singletons. The sequencing sample was made of PBMCs. The source of these receptors is a woman in her sixties with multiple sclerosis. CDR3s include the opening cysteine and the closing phenylalanine or tryptophan. The order of the fields is clone size, V gene, J gene, D gene, CDR3 DNA, CDR3 protein. D genes are given only for firm matches. Some rows mark clone size as missing; the rest say once, few, many or name a class of expanded clone.

NA	TRBV5-1	TRBJ2-3	TRBD2	TGCGCCAGCAGCGTGGACACGGGGGGAGATACGCAGTATTTT	CASSVDTGGDTQYF
NA	TRBV7-2	TRBJ1-1	NA	TGTGCCAGCAGCCCAGCCCAAAACCTTGAAGCTTTCTTT	CASSPAQNLEAFF
many	TRBV4-1	TRBJ1-5	NA	TGCGCCAGCAGCCAAGTGGCGGTTCAGCCCCAGAATTTT	CASSQVAVQPQNF
NA	TRBV7-2	TRBJ2-3	NA	TGTGCCAGCAGCCCGGACAGAAGCACAGATACGCAGTATTTT	CASSPDRSTDTQYF
few	TRBV12-3/TRBV12-4	TRBJ2-3	NA	TGTGCCAGCAGGCCCGGGACCGGCACAGATACGCAGTATTTT	CASRPGTGTDTQYF
many	TRBV10-3	TRBJ2-7	NA	TGTGCCATCAGTGAGGCAAGGGGCGACGAGCAGTACTTC	CAISEARGDEQYF
many	TRBV20-1	TRBJ2-3	NA	TGCAGTGCTAGAGAGGGGACACCGGATACGCAGTATTTT	CSAREGTPDTQYF
many	TRBV29-1	TRBJ1-5	NA	TGCAGCGTTGTGGAGGTTTTTGGTCAGCCCCAGCATTTT	CSVVEVFGQPQHF
many	TRBV2	TRBJ2-1	TRBD2	TGTGCCAGCAGGGGACTAGACAATGAGCAGTTCTTC	CASRGLDNEQFF
few	TRBV5-1	TRBJ2-1	NA	TGCGCCAGCAGCTTGTCCCCTAGCGCCAATGAGCAGTTCTTC	CASSLSPSANEQFF
few	TRBV12-3/TRBV12-4	TRBJ1-5	NA	TGTGCCAGCAGCCCGACTCCGGGAGCCCAGCATTTT	CASSPTPGAQHF
NA	TRBV20-1	TRBJ2-5	TRBD1	TGCAGTGCTCCCAAGACAGGGCAAACGCAAGAGACCCAGTACTTC	CSAPKTGQTQETQYF
many	TRBV6-5	TRBJ1-2	NA	TGTGCCAGCAGTTACGACAGTTCGTATGGCTACACCTTC	CASSYDSSYGYTF
many	TRBV7-9	TRBJ2-3	TRBD1	TGTGCCAGCAAGCCGGGACAGGGACGTTACGATACGCAGTATTTT	CASKPGQGRYDTQYF
many	TRBV20-1	TRBJ2-3	NA	TGCAGTGCTAGGCGGGAAAACACAGATACGCAGTATTTT	CSARRENTDTQYF